This T cell receptor beta chain was captured by sequencing in a study of OX40 agonist ivuxolimab in advanced cancers. This clone showed up just once. Profiled with immunoSEQ multiplex PCR; TCRdb holds only in-frame clones, not every one. The data show some 28,000 clones, over 75% seen once. V was trimmed by 4 bases and J by 8 bases, leaving 17 bases between them. CDR3 length: 15 amino acids. Germline V lookup: CDR1 SEHNR, CDR2 FQNEAQ (reference sequence). The gene calls are TRBV7-9 and TRBJ1-4; D ambiguous. This receptor was taken from an adult with an advanced solid tumor such as melanoma, head and neck, liver or kidney cancer. The sample in question was CD4+ or CD8+ T cells sorted from blood, obtained in a trial of the OX40 agonist ivuxolimab. The CDR3 bases are TGTGCCAGCAGCTCCTCGGGTCCTTCGAAGGAAAAACTGTTTTTT. This sequence encodes CASSSSGPSKEKLFF.